This passage covers 12 T cell receptor beta chains from one sample sequenced in a study of shared clonotypes between healthy human individuals. The assay was immunoSEQ multiplex PCR, and TCRdb's table has in-frame clones only and misses some. The table records about 710,000 clones, around 77% of them present only once. The sequenced material came from memory CD4+ T cells sorted from blood. Subset noted: CD45RA-negative fraction. The receptors stem from a woman younger than 45 in good health.

V usage is TRBV7-9 and J usage is TRBJ1-1, with 8 positions matching TRBD1. V gave up 5 bases and J gave up 0 bases; unmatched junction bases: 11. Germline V gene data show CDR1 as SEHNR and CDR2 as FQNEAQ (reference sequence). This CDR3 comprises 17 residues. CDR3 in amino acids: CASSLPVNRGMNTEAFF. In nucleotides, the CDR3 is TGTGCCAGCAGCCTACCGGTTAACAGGGGGATGAACACTGAAGCTTTCTTT.

This clone was counted only a few times. The rearrangement joins TRBV2 to TRBJ1-2, with D possibly TRBD1 on 6 matching bases. V was pared by 3 bases and J by 5 bases, with 13 bases between. This CDR3 is built from 14 residues. From germline, CDR1 is SNHLY and CDR2 FYNNEI. CDR3 amino acids: CASSEQGREYGYTF. DNA of the CDR3: TGTGCCAGCAGTGAGCAGGGGAGGGAGTATGGCTACACCTTC.

V and J are TRBV5-8 and TRBJ2-3; D is ambiguous. The CDR3 covers 14 residues. CDR1 and CDR2 (germline): SGHTS, YDEGEE. V lost 4 bases and J lost 0, with 9 bases in between. This CDR3 reads CASSKGVSTDTQYF. The CDR3 bases are TGTGCCAGCAGCAAAGGAGTTAGCACAGATACGCAGTATTTT.

Only a few counts were recorded for this clone. The same CDR3 arises from other DNA sequences in this sample as well. The chain links TRBV9 to TRBJ2-1, with D possibly TRBD2 on 6 matching bases. The CDR3 covers 15 residues. V was trimmed by 1 base and J by 0 bases, leaving 8 bases between them. The germline CDR1 and CDR2 sequences are SGDLS and YYNGEE. The CDR3 DNA sequence: TGTGCCAGCAGCGTATTAGCGGACTCCTACAATGAGCAGTTCTTC. This translates into CASSVLADSYNEQFF.

This rearrangement joins TRBV15 to TRBJ1-5, with D possibly matching TRBD1 (5 bases). V was pared by 6 bases and J by 4 bases, with 16 bases between. In germline, CDR1 is LNHNV, CDR2 YYDKDF (reference sequence). This CDR3 is 15 amino acids long. The CDR3 here is CATREGPNGNQPQHF. CDR3 DNA sequence: TGTGCCACCAGGGAGGGGCCCAACGGGAATCAGCCCCAGCATTTT.

As concerns this clone: Other DNA sequences within the sample encode an identical CDR3. In nucleotides, the CDR3 is TGCGCCAGCAGCCAAGGTAGGGCCAGGAGCTCCTACAATGAGCAGTTCTTC. This encodes CASSQGRARSSYNEQFF. J is TRBJ2-1 and V is TRBV4-1; no clear D gene. Between the trimmed V and J ends, which lost 1 base and 0 bases, there was a span of 13 bases. This CDR3 region has 17 residues. Germline V gene data show CDR1 as MGHRA and CDR2 as YSYEKL.

V and J are TRBV7-9 and TRBJ2-2; 7 bases agree with TRBD1. CDR1 SEHNR and CDR2 FQNEAQ come from the germline V gene (reference sequence). V trimming: 9 bases; J trimming: 1 base; junction bases outside the gene matches: 5. This CDR3 has 14 amino acids. The CDR3 spells CASARTGNTGELFF. The CDR3 DNA is TGTGCCAGTGCTAGGACAGGGAACACCGGGGAGCTGTTTTTT.

V usage is TRBV15 and J usage is TRBJ1-5; a possible D gene is TRBD1 (5 bases). V was cut by 1 base and J by 3 bases, with 16 bases left in between. Germline V gene lookup returns CDR1 LNHNV and CDR2 YYDKDF (reference sequence). The CDR3 sequence is 17 residues long. CDR3 DNA: TGTGCCACCAGCAGAGTTTTGATCGGGGGTCCCAATCAGCCCCAGCATTTT. Translating gives CATSRVLIGGPNQPQHF.

This rearrangement joins TRBV28 to TRBJ2-2, with a tentative D call TRBD1 (6 bases). Germline V lookup: CDR1 MDHEN, CDR2 SYDVKM. The CDR3 runs 16 residues. V dropped 2 bases and J dropped 1 base, with 11 bases sitting between them. The CDR3 sequence is CASSLVGHLNTGELFF. CDR3 sequence (DNA): TGTGCCAGCAGTTTAGTGGGACATCTGAACACCGGGGAGCTGTTTTTT.

The rearrangement links TRBV2 to TRBJ1-1; D remains unclear. The CDR3 is 13 residues long. From germline, CDR1 is SNHLY and CDR2 FYNNEI. V lost 2 bases, J lost 11 bases, and 15 bases lay in between. CDR3 residues: CASSEWWSRRAFF. The CDR3 DNA follows: TGTGCCAGCAGTGAATGGTGGTCCCGACGCGCTTTCTTT.

Regarding this clone: The same CDR3 arises from other DNA sequences in this sample as well. This chain uses TRBV5-1 with TRBJ1-1; tentatively, D is TRBD1 (5 bases). The V gene's germline CDR1 is SGHRS and CDR2 YFSETQ. This CDR3 is 14 amino acids long. V lost 0 bases, J lost 2 bases, and 8 bases lay in between. The CDR3 nucleotides read TGCGCCAGCAGCTTGGTTGGGGGAAACACTGAAGCTTTCTTT. Protein product: CASSLVGGNTEAFF.

V usage is TRBV29-1 and J usage is TRBJ2-1, with a tentative D call TRBD2 (5 bases). The V and J ends lost 3 bases and 10 bases respectively, with 19 bases between them. Germline V lookup: CDR1 SQVTM, CDR2 ANQGSEA. The CDR3 contains 14 residues. The CDR3 DNA is TGCAGCGTTGACGTCGCGGGCGGCCCGGGGGAGCAGTTCTTC. This sequence encodes CSVDVAGGPGEQFF.